This T cell receptor beta chain appears in the sequencing data of a study of T cells in Graves' hyperthyroidism and ophthalmopathy. Reasons for excluding patients were uncontrolled infection, other autoimmune disease, pregnancy or lactation. CDR3 length equals 15 residues. V was pared by 4 bases and J by 6 bases, with 5 bases of the junction left unmatched. In germline, CDR1 is LGHDT, CDR2 YNNKEL (reference sequence). Amplification yielded TCR beta CDR3 regions, with RNA transcripts as the source. HTBI primers drove first-round RT-PCR of the TCR CDR3. TCRdb fed the multiplex PCR reads into MiXCR, producing one record per CDR3 protein. The sample comprises some 300,000 distinct CDR3 sequences, roughly 15% of which are singletons, and roughly 8.5% rests with the top ten. In its sample, this clonotype was seen many times.

The sample was blood. The TCR was taken from a woman younger than 45 with Graves' hyperthyroidism that later progressed to Graves' ophthalmopathy. The genes are TRBV3-1 and TRBJ2-2, with TRBD1 matching over 10 bases. The CDR3: CASSRTGGFPGELFF. The DNA for the CDR3 is TGTGCCAGCAGCCGGACAGGGGGGTTTCCCGGGGAGCTGTTTTTT.